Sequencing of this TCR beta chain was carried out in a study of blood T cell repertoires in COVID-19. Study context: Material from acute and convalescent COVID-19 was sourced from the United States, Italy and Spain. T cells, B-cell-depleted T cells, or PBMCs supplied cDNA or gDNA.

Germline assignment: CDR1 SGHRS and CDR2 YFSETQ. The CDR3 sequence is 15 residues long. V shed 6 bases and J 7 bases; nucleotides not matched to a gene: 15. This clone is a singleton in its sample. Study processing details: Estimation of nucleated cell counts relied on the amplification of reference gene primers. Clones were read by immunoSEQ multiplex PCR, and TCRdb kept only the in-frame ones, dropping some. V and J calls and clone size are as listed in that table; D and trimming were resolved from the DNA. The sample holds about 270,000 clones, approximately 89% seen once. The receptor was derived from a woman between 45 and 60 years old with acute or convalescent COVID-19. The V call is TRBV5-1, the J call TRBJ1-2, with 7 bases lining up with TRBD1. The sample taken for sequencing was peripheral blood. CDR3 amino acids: CASNRLTGSLGGYTF. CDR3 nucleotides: TGCGCCAGCAATAGACTGACAGGGTCTCTAGGTGGCTACACCTTC.